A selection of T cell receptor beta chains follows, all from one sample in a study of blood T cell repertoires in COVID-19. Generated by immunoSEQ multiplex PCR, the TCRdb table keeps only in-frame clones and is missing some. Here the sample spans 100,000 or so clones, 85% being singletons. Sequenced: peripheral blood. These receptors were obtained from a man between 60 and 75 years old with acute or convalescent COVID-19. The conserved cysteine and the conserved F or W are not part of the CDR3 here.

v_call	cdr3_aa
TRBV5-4	ASSLARGQNTGELF
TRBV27	ASSRGGAQPQH
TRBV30	AWSVGGDTEAF
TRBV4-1	ASSQDPGGGYT
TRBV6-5	ASSPLNSPLH
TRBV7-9	ASTLGGAAGANVLT
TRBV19	ASSGRDRGVRTQY
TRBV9	ASSVEAGGYEQY
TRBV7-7	ASSPGLAGANEQF
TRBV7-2	ASSPRTSGVSYEQY
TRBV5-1	ASSDLRGGEGYT
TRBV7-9	ASSLGQGSQPQH
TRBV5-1	ASSPRDNNEKLF
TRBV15	ATSRGTGGAGGYT
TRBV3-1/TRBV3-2	ASSHGDRGAQPQH
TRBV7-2	ASSLESGSSYEQY
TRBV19	ASSYRAGYT
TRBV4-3	ASSRKTSGGGTPSTDTQY
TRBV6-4	ASSEAGTFTDTQY
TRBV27	ASSLRTDNSGANVLT
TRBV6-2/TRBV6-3	ASSHTGTGGAYSNQPQH
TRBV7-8	ASSSDWTSGRARNEQY
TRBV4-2	ASSPNGGGGSPQH
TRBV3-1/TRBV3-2	ASSQRDSRGAF
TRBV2	ASSEWDRVGDTIY
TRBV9	ASSVDTGTYYGYT
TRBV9	ASSVELWSTEAF
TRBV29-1	SVVGRGQGGDYGYT
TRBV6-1	ASSETGGANVLT
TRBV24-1	ATSDWDSSTDTQY
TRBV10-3	AASGGVDYNEQF
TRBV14	ASSPRGRGGYT
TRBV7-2	ASSSDSYNSPLH
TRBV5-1	ASRRGLGEAGELF
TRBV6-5	ASSSGTGSNTGELF
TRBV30	AWGDRVSLSGANVLT
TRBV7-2	ASSGTTGGTQY
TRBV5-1	ASSRTRETQY
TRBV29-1	SVGGQENTEAF
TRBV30	ACPTGSRIEAF
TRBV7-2	ASSLLVMGEQY
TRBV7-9	ASSLPSGRAETQY
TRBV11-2	ASSLVTKTGELF
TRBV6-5	ASSRGRQDTQY
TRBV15	ATSREAPSNQPQH
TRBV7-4	ASSLVSSRRTYEQY
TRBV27	ASSLLGDTNNEQF
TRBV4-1	ASSQDRSEGNQPQH
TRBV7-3	ASSLNPPSSYNEQF
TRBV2	ASRANLAGGRNEQF
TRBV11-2	ASRPTGFYGYT